This entry describes one T cell receptor (beta chain). Its antigen is as yet unknown. These data originate in a study of cytomegalovirus exposure and HLA in healthy donors. Whole-study context: Prior work identified 95 million to 120 million unique TCR beta sequences in roughly 190 million T cells.

Study-level results: In a later analysis, across HLA loci, associated TCR counts were highest for DRB1, lowest for HLA-C. Only CMV serostatus was available as immune exposure information.

With 60 Vbeta and 13 Jbeta primers, the PCR was carried out. The protocol was immunoSEQ multiplex PCR, while the TCRdb copy is restricted to in-frame clones and leaves out a portion. This sample's table reports some 70,000 clones. Sequencing input: PBMCs. The TCR sequence derives from a female donor in good health and CMV-seropositive.

CDR3 sequence (DNA): TGTGCCAGAAGCTTGGTCGCGGGAGGACAACAAGAGACCCAGTACTTC. Translated: CARSLVAGGQQETQYF. V and J are TRBV5-3 and TRBJ2-5, with TRBD2 matching 8 bases. TRBV5-3 is filed as an ORF, its function uncertain. This CDR3 has 16 residues. The trim removed 0 bases at V and 2 bases at J, leaving 6 bases unmatched.